These 4 T cell receptor beta chains were sequenced from one sample in a study of cytomegalovirus exposure and HLA in healthy donors. The PCR had 60 Vbeta and 13 Jbeta primers. Data came from immunoSEQ multiplex PCR; TCRdb stores just in-frame clones and leaves some out. The sample lists about 110,000 clones; 65% to 80% were seen once. The sample comprised PBMCs. These receptors were taken from a man aged 30 to 39 in good health and CMV-seropositive.

This chain links TRBV10-3 with TRBJ1-5; 8 nucleotides agree with TRBD1. The CDR3 sequence is 12 residues long. Looked up from germline, CDR1 is ENHRY and CDR2 is SYGVKD. Trimming took 2 bases from V and 15 from J; bases not matched to a gene: 6. CDR3 sequence (DNA): TGTGCCATCAGTGAGGGACAGGGCCCTACGCATTTT. It encodes CAISEGQGPTHF.

V gene TRBV19 combines with J gene TRBJ2-7, with 8 bases aligning to TRBD1. Germline-derived CDR1 and CDR2 are LNHDA and SQIVND (reference sequence). V lost 3 bases, J lost 4 bases, and 8 bases stayed unmatched. The CDR3 is 15 amino acids. CDR3 in DNA: TGTGCCAGTAGTATCGGGACAGGTAGGTGGTACGAGCAGTACTTC. Translation: CASSIGTGRWYEQYF.

The V call is TRBV21-1, the J call TRBJ2-7; the DNA was not used to check the table's D call, TRBD1. TRBV21-1 is termed a pseudogene. The CDR3 is made up of 14 amino acids. CDR3 loop: CASSRQGRAYEQYF. The CDR3, as DNA: TGTGCCAGCAGCCGACAGGGGAGGGCCTACGAGCAGTACTTC.

This clone was counted only a few times. The chain carries TRBV6-6 and TRBJ2-2, with D unresolved. The CDR3 runs 13 residues. Germline assignment: CDR1 MNHNY and CDR2 SVGAGI (reference sequence). V lost 0 bases and J lost 5, with 4 bases in between. The CDR3 protein is CASSYSGTGELFF. CDR3 nucleotides: TGTGCCAGCAGTTACTCCGGGACCGGGGAGCTGTTTTTT.